The present T cell receptor (beta chain) was sequenced within a study of shared clonotypes between healthy human individuals. Memory CD4+ cells were the fraction left after CD45RA+ naive selection. Germline CDR1 is SEHNR and CDR2 is FQNEAQ (reference sequence). V gave up 5 bases and J gave up 1 base, with 11 bases separating them. The CDR3 sequence is 14 residues long. Investigators spread the genomic DNA of each subset evenly over several immunoSEQ plates. The table came from immunoSEQ multiplex PCR; TCRdb's copy has only in-frame clones and leaves some out. The sample contains around 1.6 million clones, approximately 98% of which appear only once.

Material: naive CD4+ T cells sorted from blood. Subset of the sample: CD45RA+ positively selected. The clonotype was recovered from a man in his thirties or forties in good health. This chain uses TRBV7-9 with TRBJ1-1; D unclear. The CDR3 nucleotides are TGTGCCAGCAGCCCCGGACTCTCGAACACTGAAGCTTTCTTT. As protein: CASSPGLSNTEAFF.